Below, 17 T cell receptor beta chains from the same sample are listed, as sequenced in a study of blood T cell repertoires in COVID-19. Assay used: immunoSEQ multiplex PCR; TCRdb lists only in-frame clones, some missing. The table shows about 670,000 clones, with around 90% occurring only once. Sequenced input: peripheral blood. The receptor source for this set is a woman aged 18-35 years with acute or convalescent COVID-19.

The chain links TRBV6-5 to TRBJ1-2, with TRBD1 as a possible D gene (6 bases). CDR1 and CDR2 from the germline V gene are MNHEY and SVGAGI. V lost 6 bases to trimming and J lost 5 bases, with 13 bases between them. The CDR3 spans 13 residues. CDR3 nucleotide sequence: TGTGCCAGCAGAAAAGACAGGACTTATGGCTACACCTTC. Protein product: CASRKDRTYGYTF.

The chain has TRBV6-4 and TRBJ2-1; a weak D match, TRBD2 (6 bases). Germline V gives CDR1 MRHNA, CDR2 SNTAGT. The CDR3 length is 11 residues. Between the trimmed V and J ends, which lost 5 bases and 10 bases, there was a span of 9 bases. The CDR3 protein is CASSSGLEQFF. The CDR3 DNA is TGTGCCAGCAGTTCTGGACTAGAGCAGTTCTTC.

The rearrangement joins TRBV6-1 to TRBJ1-2; TRBD1 matches at 11 bases. The CDR3 is 16 amino acids. V was pared by 4 bases and J by 1 base, with 5 bases of the junction left unmatched. CDR1 and CDR2 (germline): MNHNS, SASEGT. The CDR3 region is CASSGGQGAVNYGYTF. DNA for the CDR3: TGTGCCAGCAGTGGCGGACAGGGGGCAGTTAACTATGGCTACACCTTC.

This clone was found a few times. The CDR3 here is CASSLGQQPSGNTIYF. The DNA of the CDR3 is TGTGCCAGCAGCCTCGGACAGCAGCCTTCTGGAAACACCATATATTTT. The rearrangement links TRBV9 to TRBJ1-3, with a possible D match to TRBD1 (6 bases). V lost 4 bases to trimming and J lost 1 base, with 15 bases between them. The germline V gene encodes CDR1 SGDLS and CDR2 YYNGEE. The CDR3 sequence is 16 residues long.

Remarks on this clone: At one end the junction does not follow the germline gene, possibly because of a read error. This sequence joins TRBV4-1 and TRBJ1-1; TRBD1 matches 12 bases. CDR1 and CDR2 from the germline V gene are MGHRA and YSYEKL. The CDR3 runs 19 residues. In nucleotides, the CDR3 is TGCGCCAGCAGCCAAGACCGAGCGGGACAGGGGGCCGGGAGCACTGAGGCTTTCTTT. Encoded protein: CASSQDRAGQGAGSTEAFF.

J is TRBJ2-7 and V is TRBV27; D is possibly TRBD2 (6 bases). CDR1 and CDR2 from the germline V gene are MNHEY and SMNVEV (reference sequence). The V and J ends lost 4 bases and 5 bases respectively, with 9 bases between them. The CDR3 consists of 12 residues. The CDR3 loop is CASSSPGDEQYF. The CDR3 DNA sequence: TGTGCCAGCAGTTCCCCGGGGGACGAGCAGTACTTC.

The chain couples TRBV11-2 to TRBJ1-1, with D tentatively TRBD1 (6 bases). The CDR3 totals 15 residues. V was trimmed by 7 bases and J by 4 bases, leaving 19 bases between them. Per the germline V gene, CDR1 is SGHAT and CDR2 is FQNNGV. The CDR3 nucleotides are TGTGCCAGCACCCTCCTCAGGGGCGGGGGCACTGAAGCTTTCTTT. Its translation is CASTLLRGGGTEAFF.

In nucleotides, the CDR3 is TGTCCAACGTCTTCCGGGGGTAATTCACCCCTCCACTTT. Its translation: CPTSSGGNSPLHF. The chain has TRBV19 and TRBJ1-6, with a tentative D call TRBD1 (5 bases). Germline CDR1 reads LNHDA; CDR2 reads SQIVND (reference sequence). The CDR3 is 13 residues long.

The V gene is TRBV27, the J gene TRBJ1-1, with TRBD1 matching 8 bases. Per the germline V gene, CDR1 is MNHEY and CDR2 is SMNVEV (reference sequence). This CDR3 comprises 14 residues. Losses at the gene ends were 4 bases for V and 1 base for J; bases not matched to a gene: 2. CDR3 DNA sequence: TGTGCCAGCAGTTCGGGACAGGAGAACACTGAAGCTTTCTTT. Residues: CASSSGQENTEAFF.

The rearrangement links TRBV27 to TRBJ2-1; 9 nucleotides line up with TRBD2. Germline V CDR1 and CDR2: MNHEY, SMNVEV (reference sequence). The CDR3 is made up of 16 amino acids. Losses at the gene ends were 3 bases for V and 6 bases for J; bases not matched to a gene: 9. CDR3 sequence: CASSFVAGGQGNEQFF. In nucleotides, the CDR3 is TGTGCCAGCAGTTTTGTGGCGGGGGGGCAGGGCAATGAGCAGTTCTTC.

The chain is built from TRBV9 and TRBJ2-3; no reliable D call. CDR3 length: 11 amino acids. Trimming took 7 bases from V and 2 from J, leaving 5 bases between them. Per the germline V gene, CDR1 is SGDLS and CDR2 is YYNGEE. The CDR3 loop is CASASTDTQYF. CDR3 bases: TGTGCCAGCGCGTCCACAGATACGCAGTATTTT.

The chain couples TRBV7-2 to TRBJ2-4; possibly TRBD2 for D (5 bases). Germline CDR1 SGHTA, CDR2 FQGNSA. V lost 5 bases and J lost 0, with 11 bases in between. The CDR3 is made up of 15 amino acids. The CDR3 spells CASSQLGLAKNIQYF. CDR3 bases: TGTGCCAGCAGCCAACTAGGGCTAGCCAAAAACATTCAGTACTTC.

The rearrangement uses TRBV7-8 and TRBJ2-7; 8 bases map to TRBD1. This CDR3 is 13 amino acids long. V shed 5 bases and J 6 bases; nucleotides not matched to a gene: 6. Germline-derived CDR1 and CDR2 are SGHVS and FQNEAQ. DNA for the CDR3: TGTGCCAGCAGCCATATTGACAGGGGCGAGCAGTACTTC. It codes for CASSHIDRGEQYF.

The rearrangement links TRBV18 to TRBJ1-1, with D possibly matching TRBD1 (5 bases). CDR1 is KGHSH, CDR2 LQKENI, per germline. The CDR3 extends over 14 amino acids. V shed 2 bases and J shed 4 bases, with 11 bases lying between them. As DNA, the CDR3 is TGTGCCAGCTCACCATCCCGGACACCCACTGAAGCTTTCTTT. Its protein is CASSPSRTPTEAFF.

This chain joins TRBV6-5 and TRBJ1-5, with 7 positions matching TRBD1. This CDR3 has 15 residues. After removal of 5 bases from V and 5 bases from J, the junction contained 9 bases not matched to a gene. Per germline, CDR1 MNHEY and CDR2 SVGAGI. Written as DNA, the CDR3 is TGTGCCAGCAGTCTTAGGGGGCTGTTATATCAGCCCCAGCATTTT. It yields the protein CASSLRGLLYQPQHF.

The CDR3 region has the DNA TGTGCCAGCAGCAAGACTAGCGGGGGGGGCGGCACCGGGGAGCTGTTTTTT. It encodes CASSKTSGGGGTGELFF. V gene TRBV21-1 combines with J gene TRBJ2-2; TRBD2, the D gene given by the table, was not confirmed from the DNA. TRBV21-1 is flagged as a pseudogene. The CDR3 is 17 residues long.

This clone was seen a single time. This sequence joins TRBV5-4 and TRBJ2-1; D is perhaps TRBD2 (5 bases). There are 14 residues in the CDR3. Per the germline V gene, CDR1 is SGHNT and CDR2 is YYREEE (reference sequence). The germline V and J ends were trimmed by 0 bases and 7 bases, with 11 bases remaining between them. The CDR3 nucleotides are TGTGCCAGCAGCTTGGCCCCTCCGGGGAATGAGCAGTTCTTC. It specifies CASSLAPPGNEQFF.